This is a list of T cell receptor beta chains from one sample in a study of T-cell memory formation after mild COVID-19. MiXCR, run by TCRdb on the 5' RACE reads, gives a single entry per CDR3 protein. The sample lists about 450,000 distinct CDR3 sequences; 23% were seen once. Sequenced material: PBMCs or a T cell subset sorted from them (not recorded which). The receptors stem from an adult woman who had mild COVID-19 (a few samples of this study predate the infection). Cell type and time point are not known. CDR3s include the opening cysteine and the closing phenylalanine or tryptophan. Each record gives: D gene, J gene, clone size, V gene, CDR3 protein, CDR3 DNA. D genes are given only for firm matches. Some rows mark clone size as missing; the rest say once, few, many or name a class of expanded clone.

D gene: TRBD2
J gene: TRBJ2-1
clone size: few
V gene: TRBV15
CDR3 protein: CATSRAETGSGRALPLPGNEQFF
CDR3 DNA: TGTGCCACCAGCAGAGCCGAGACGGGGAGCGGGAGGGCCTTACCCCTTCCGGGCAATGAGCAGTTCTTC

D gene: -
J gene: TRBJ2-5
clone size: -
V gene: TRBV3-1
CDR3 protein: CASISLRGTQYF
CDR3 DNA: TGTGCCAGCATCTCCCTGCGCGGGACCCAGTACTTC

D gene: TRBD1
J gene: TRBJ1-4
clone size: -
V gene: TRBV3-1
CDR3 protein: CASSNGQGNEKLFF
CDR3 DNA: TGTGCCAGCAGCAACGGACAGGGAAATGAAAAACTGTTTTTT

D gene: -
J gene: TRBJ2-1
clone size: many
V gene: TRBV12-3/TRBV12-4
CDR3 protein: CASSPLAGLSDEQFF
CDR3 DNA: TGTGCCAGCAGTCCCCTCGCGGGGCTCTCTGATGAGCAGTTCTTC

D gene: -
J gene: TRBJ1-1
clone size: once
V gene: TRBV30
CDR3 protein: CAWSLVGSVAMNTEAFF
CDR3 DNA: TGTGCCTGGAGTTTAGTAGGGTCAGTTGCCATGAACACTGAAGCTTTCTTT

D gene: -
J gene: TRBJ2-7
clone size: -
V gene: TRBV5-6
CDR3 protein: CASSLAWGRSSYEQYF
CDR3 DNA: TGTGCCAGCAGCTTGGCTTGGGGGCGATCCTCCTACGAGCAGTACTTC

D gene: -
J gene: TRBJ2-7
clone size: -
V gene: TRBV14
CDR3 protein: CASSPSGPRYEQYF
CDR3 DNA: TGTGCCAGCAGCCCCAGTGGCCCTCGCTACGAGCAGTACTTC

D gene: -
J gene: TRBJ2-1
clone size: many
V gene: TRBV11-2
CDR3 protein: CASSLAGHGAANEQFF
CDR3 DNA: TGTGCCAGCAGCTTAGCAGGGCATGGGGCCGCCAATGAGCAGTTCTTC

D gene: -
J gene: TRBJ2-5
clone size: -
V gene: TRBV5-4
CDR3 protein: CASSPGRSTSQETQYF
CDR3 DNA: TGTGCCAGCAGCCCAGGACGGAGCACCTCCCAAGAGACCCAGTACTTC

D gene: -
J gene: TRBJ2-7
clone size: -
V gene: TRBV19
CDR3 protein: CASSTPGGVYEQYF
CDR3 DNA: TGTGCCAGTAGTACGCCAGGGGGGGTCTACGAGCAGTACTTC

D gene: -
J gene: TRBJ1-6
clone size: -
V gene: TRBV6-6
CDR3 protein: CASTPSRPLHF
CDR3 DNA: TGTGCCAGCACTCCTTCGAGGCCCCTCCACTTT

D gene: -
J gene: TRBJ2-7
clone size: -
V gene: TRBV20-1
CDR3 protein: CSAAGLRSYEQYF
CDR3 DNA: TGCAGTGCTGCGGGACTCCGCTCCTACGAGCAGTACTTC

D gene: TRBD2
J gene: TRBJ2-7
clone size: few
V gene: TRBV3-1
CDR3 protein: CASSQDSGGGFEQYF
CDR3 DNA: TGTGCCAGCAGCCAAGACTCTGGCGGGGGATTCGAGCAGTACTTC

D gene: -
J gene: TRBJ2-5
clone size: -
V gene: TRBV9
CDR3 protein: CASSVDRERGLETQYF
CDR3 DNA: TGTGCCAGCAGCGTAGATCGGGAGCGTGGGTTGGAGACCCAGTACTTC

D gene: -
J gene: TRBJ2-2
clone size: few
V gene: TRBV21-1
CDR3 protein: CASSKEGTGELFF
CDR3 DNA: TGTGCCAGCAGCAAAGAGGGCACTGGGGAGCTGTTTTTT

D gene: -
J gene: TRBJ2-1
clone size: -
V gene: TRBV6-5
CDR3 protein: CASSYKLRGEQFF
CDR3 DNA: TGTGCCAGCAGTTACAAGCTAAGGGGTGAGCAGTTCTTC

D gene: -
J gene: TRBJ2-7
clone size: few
V gene: TRBV6-5
CDR3 protein: CASSYVRGEQYF
CDR3 DNA: TGTGCCAGCAGTTATGTCAGGGGAGAGCAGTACTTC

D gene: -
J gene: TRBJ2-7
clone size: -
V gene: TRBV7-6
CDR3 protein: CASSLEGRGPPYEQYF
CDR3 DNA: TGTGCCAGCAGCTTAGAGGGAAGGGGACCTCCCTACGAGCAGTACTTC

D gene: TRBD1
J gene: TRBJ1-5
clone size: few
V gene: TRBV7-8
CDR3 protein: CASSLAPAGQSNQPQHF
CDR3 DNA: TGTGCCAGCAGCTTAGCGCCGGCGGGACAGAGCAATCAGCCCCAGCATTTT

D gene: -
J gene: TRBJ1-1
clone size: few
V gene: TRBV5-6
CDR3 protein: CASSLLTAEAFF
CDR3 DNA: TGTGCCAGCAGCTTGTTAACGGCTGAAGCTTTCTTT

D gene: TRBD1
J gene: TRBJ1-5
clone size: few
V gene: TRBV20-1
CDR3 protein: CSARGDRVIQPQHF
CDR3 DNA: TGCAGTGCTAGGGGGGACAGGGTGATTCAGCCCCAGCATTTT